The present TCR beta chain was sequenced within a study of response to subunit inactivated influenza vaccine. Each CDR3 protein gets one entry after TCRdb re-called the RT-PCR reads with MiXCR. Of some 550,000 distinct CDR3 sequences listed, roughly 23% are singletons. CDR1 and CDR2 from the germline V gene are MNHEY and SVGEGT. The germline V and J ends were trimmed by 2 bases and 8 bases, with 19 bases remaining between them. The CDR3 extends over 15 amino acids. This sample was shared with a second study, whose subject was T cells expressing NK-cell markers. Per that paper: Libraries used 5'RACE template switching adding universal primer site and UMIs. With respect to HCMV, most of the eight sequenced donors were seropositive, and one was seronegative.

The V call is TRBV6-2 or TRBV6-3, the J call TRBJ2-7; D gene ambiguous. The source material was CD4+ T cells sorted from PBMCs, sampled roughly 13 days after vaccination. This receptor was obtained from a man in his fifties or sixties who received an inactivated influenza vaccine. DNA for the CDR3: TGTGCCAGCAGTTACGGTCTAGTAGGTTGGGGTCAGCAGTACTTC. Amino acids: CASSYGLVGWGQQYF.